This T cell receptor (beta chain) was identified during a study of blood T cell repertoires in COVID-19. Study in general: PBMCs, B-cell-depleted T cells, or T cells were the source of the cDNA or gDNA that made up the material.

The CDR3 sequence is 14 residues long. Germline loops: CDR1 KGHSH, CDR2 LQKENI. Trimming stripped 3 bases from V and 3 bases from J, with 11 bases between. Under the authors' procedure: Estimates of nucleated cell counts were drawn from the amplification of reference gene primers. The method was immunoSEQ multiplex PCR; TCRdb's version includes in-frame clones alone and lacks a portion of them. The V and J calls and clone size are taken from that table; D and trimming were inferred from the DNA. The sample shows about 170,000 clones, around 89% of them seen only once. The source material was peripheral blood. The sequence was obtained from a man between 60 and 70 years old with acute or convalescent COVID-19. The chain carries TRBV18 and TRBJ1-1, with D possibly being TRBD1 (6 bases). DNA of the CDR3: TGTGCCAGCTCACCGCAGGGGCTGGACACTGAAGCTTTCTTT. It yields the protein CASSPQGLDTEAFF.